Below, 26 T cell receptor beta chains from the same sample are listed, as sequenced in a study of yellow fever vaccine responses in identical twins. TCRdb reanalysed the RT-PCR reads using MiXCR and keeps one entry per CDR3 protein. The data hold about 13,000 distinct CDR3 sequences, with about 83% observed a single time. The material sequenced was T cells from blood (PBMCs), unsorted or a sorted subset (not recorded which), taken before or after yellow fever vaccination (not recorded which). These receptors were collected from a young woman who received the yellow fever vaccine.

The chain couples TRBV2 to TRBJ2-1; 10 bases line up with TRBD2. V lost 7 bases, J lost 8 bases, and 8 bases stayed unmatched. The V gene's germline CDR1 is SNHLY and CDR2 FYNNEI. The CDR3 loop spans 14 amino acids. The CDR3 region is CASIGLAVTHEQFF. The CDR3 region has the DNA TGTGCCAGCATTGGACTAGCGGTTACACATGAGCAGTTCTTC.

V usage is TRBV11-3 and J usage is TRBJ2-3; D not resolved. The CDR3 runs 14 residues. Germline lookup yields CDR1 SGHNT and CDR2 YENEEA. Trimming left V 1 base short and J 2 bases short, with 7 bases between. The CDR3 DNA reads TGTGCCAGCAGCTTAGTAAGGGACACAGATACGCAGTATTTT. This translates into CASSLVRDTDTQYF.

This chain joins TRBV29-1 and TRBJ2-5, with D unclear. The V and J ends lost 1 base and 2 bases respectively, with 20 bases between them. CDR1 is SQVTM and CDR2 is ANQGSEA in the germline V gene. The CDR3 contains 17 residues. The CDR3 nucleotides are TGCAGCGTTGAAGCCCCCCCCGATTCGACAAGACAAGAGACCCAGTACTTC. This encodes CSVEAPPDSTRQETQYF. Full variable domain (missing parts from reference TRBV29-1 and TRBJ2-5): SAVISQKPSRDICQRGTSLTIQCQVDSQVTMMFWYRQQPGQSLTLIATANQGSEATYESGFVIDKFPISRPNLTFSTLTVSNMSPEDSSIYLCSVEAPPDSTRQETQYFGPGTRLLVL.

The chain uses TRBV5-4 and TRBJ2-5; 8 positions agree with TRBD1. This CDR3 comprises 14 residues. With 4 bases clipped from V and 5 bases from J, the junction kept 7 bases outside the gene matches. Germline lookup yields CDR1 SGHNT and CDR2 YYREEE (reference sequence). The CDR3: CASSIDRGSETQYF. The DNA of the CDR3 is TGTGCCAGCAGCATAGACAGGGGATCGGAGACCCAGTACTTC.

The chain has TRBV14 and TRBJ1-2; D perhaps matches TRBD1 (6 bases). Germline CDR1 and CDR2: SGHDN and FVKESK. V lost 0 bases and J lost 9, with 14 bases in between. This CDR3 comprises 14 residues. In DNA form, the CDR3 reads TGTGCCAGCAGCCAAGAAGACCGCAGGGGAAGCTACACCTTC. Translating it yields CASSQEDRRGSYTF.

The gene calls are TRBV11-2 and TRBJ2-4, with TRBD1 as a possible D gene (5 bases). Trimming took off 1 base at V and 8 bases at J, with 15 bases between the two ends. Germline lookup yields CDR1 SGHAT and CDR2 FQNNGV. This CDR3 comprises 15 residues. The DNA for the CDR3 is TGTGCCAGCAGCTTAGGAGGCCAGGGTGGACACATTCAGTACTTC. This codes for CASSLGGQGGHIQYF.

The table lists this clonotype with a count of one. The chain joins TRBV11-1 to TRBJ2-7; the D call may be TRBD1 or TRBD2 (5 bases each). V was pared by 2 bases and J by 2 bases, with 7 bases between. The CDR3 loop spans 13 amino acids. The V gene's germline CDR1 is SGHAT and CDR2 FQDESV (reference sequence). CDR3 DNA: TGTGCCAGCAGCTTAATGGGACCCTACGAGCAGTACTTC. It yields the protein CASSLMGPYEQYF. Complete variable domain (other parts from reference TRBV11-1 and TRBJ2-7): EAEVAQSPRYKITEKSQAVAFWCDPISGHATLYWYRQILGQGPELLVQFQDESVVDDSQLPKDRFSAERLKGVDSTLKIQPAELGDSAMYLCASSLMGPYEQYFGPGTRLTVT.

The chain employs TRBV29-1 and TRBJ1-3; no firm D call. Trimming removed 7 bases at V and 4 bases at J, with 8 bases between. This CDR3 spans 11 amino acids. CDR1 is SQVTM and CDR2 is ANQGSEA in the germline V gene. The CDR3 DNA reads TGCAGCGCGCCTCTGGGAAACACCATATATTTT. This gives the protein CSAPLGNTIYF.

The gene calls are TRBV18 and TRBJ2-5; TRBD2 is a possible D gene (5 bases). V lost 7 bases and J lost 1, with 10 bases in between. This CDR3 region has 13 residues. CDR1 KGHSH and CDR2 LQKENI come from the germline V gene. The CDR3 nucleotides are TGTGCCAGCTACGGGGTCTCCCAAGAGACCCAGTACTTC. This codes for CASYGVSQETQYF.

V usage is TRBV7-2 and J usage is TRBJ2-3; a weak D match, TRBD1 (6 bases). Per germline, CDR1 SGHTA and CDR2 FQGNSA. V was clipped by 0 bases and J by 8 bases, with 18 bases between them. This CDR3 contains 16 residues. This chain's CDR3 is CASSLATGGHLGTQYF. In DNA, the CDR3 is TGTGCCAGCAGCTTAGCTACTGGGGGCCACTTGGGTACGCAGTATTTT.

The V and J genes are TRBV7-9 and TRBJ2-5; 11 positions agree with TRBD2. With 4 bases clipped from V and 5 bases from J, the junction kept 6 bases outside the gene matches. The CDR3 consists of 15 residues. Germline assignment: CDR1 SEHNR and CDR2 FQNEAQ (reference sequence). CDR3: CASSSLAGGGETQYF. In DNA, the CDR3 is TGTGCCAGCAGCTCCCTAGCGGGGGGCGGTGAGACCCAGTACTTC.

The rearrangement joins TRBV9 to TRBJ2-3; D unresolved. The CDR3 has 13 amino acids. Germline V gives CDR1 SGDLS, CDR2 YYNGEE. V was shortened by 0 bases and J by 2 bases, with 4 bases between the two germline ends. CDR3 bases: TGTGCCAGCAGCGTAGGAATCACAGATACGCAGTATTTT. It specifies CASSVGITDTQYF.

V and J are TRBV29-1 and TRBJ1-1, with 8 bases that match TRBD1. V was pared by 5 bases and J by 1 base, with 3 bases of the junction left unmatched. The CDR3 consists of 13 residues. The germline gives CDR1 SQVTM, CDR2 ANQGSEA. CDR3: CSVPDRANTEAFF. CDR3 nucleotides: TGCAGCGTTCCGGACAGGGCGAACACTGAAGCTTTCTTT.

This chain uses TRBV4-3 with TRBJ2-1; no firm D call. CDR1 is LGHNA and CDR2 is YSLEER in the germline V gene. The CDR3 has 14 residues. V dropped 0 bases and J dropped 7 bases, with 10 bases sitting between them. In DNA, the CDR3 is TGCGCCAGCAGCCAAGATACGGGTTGGAATGAGCAGTTCTTC. Protein sequence: CASSQDTGWNEQFF.

The V gene is TRBV11-3, the J gene TRBJ1-1; D is perhaps TRBD1 (6 bases). The CDR3 is 13 residues long. Germline CDR1 SGHNT, CDR2 YENEEA. The V end lost 5 bases, the J end lost 3 bases, and 10 bases lay between the germline ends. As DNA, the CDR3 is TGTGCCAGCAGCAACAGGGTCGACACTGAAGCTTTCTTT. Encoded protein: CASSNRVDTEAFF.

The rearrangement joins TRBV29-1 to TRBJ2-1; no firm D call. With 6 bases removed from V and 7 bases from J, the gap between germline ends came to 19 bases. The CDR3 contains 14 residues. Looked up from germline, CDR1 is SQVTM and CDR2 is ANQGSEA. The CDR3 DNA reads TGCAGCGTCAGACTCGCCCTGACCGGGAATGAGCAGTTCTTC. It specifies CSVRLALTGNEQFF.

The chain recombines TRBV5-6 with TRBJ2-3; 8 positions agree with TRBD1. Germline CDR1 is SGHDT and CDR2 is YYEEEE. The CDR3 has 15 residues. Trimming at V came to 2 bases and at J to 2 bases, leaving 4 bases not matched to a gene. CDR3 residues: CASSLQGVDTDTQYF. In DNA form, the CDR3 reads TGTGCCAGCAGCTTACAGGGGGTTGACACAGATACGCAGTATTTT.

CDR3 sequence: CASSQEIGRGEQFF. The CDR3 region has the DNA TGTGCCAGCAGCCAAGAGATTGGGCGAGGTGAGCAGTTCTTC. The chain joins TRBV14 to TRBJ2-1; the D is unclear. The CDR3 length is 14 residues. CDR1 is SGHDN and CDR2 is FVKESK in the germline V gene. The germline V and J ends were trimmed by 0 bases and 9 bases, with 12 bases remaining between them.

Only one count was recorded for this clonotype. The chain has TRBV29-1 and TRBJ2-2; 10 nucleotides agree with TRBD1. V trimming: 5 bases; J trimming: 1 base; junction bases outside the gene matches: 10. Germline values: CDR1 SQVTM, CDR2 ANQGSEA. This CDR3 comprises 17 residues. As DNA, the CDR3 is TGCAGCGTTCTTGGGCACGACAGGGGGCGGAACACCGGGGAGCTGTTTTTT. Protein: CSVLGHDRGRNTGELFF.

This clonotype occurred a few times. The CDR3, as DNA: TGTGCCAGCCGTCGGTCAGGGACAGGGGCTTACGAGCAGTACTTC. Encoded protein: CASRRSGTGAYEQYF. The V call is TRBV28, the J call TRBJ2-7; 10 bases are a match to TRBD1. V was pared by 8 bases and J by 4 bases, with 11 bases of the junction left unmatched. The CDR3 consists of 15 residues. Germline V gives CDR1 MDHEN, CDR2 SYDVKM.

This sequence joins TRBV19 and TRBJ1-5, with 7 bases lining up with TRBD1. CDR3 size: 15 residues. From germline, CDR1 is LNHDA and CDR2 SQIVND (reference sequence). With V trimmed by 6 bases and J by 1 base, 6 bases remained unmatched. The CDR3 region is CASRAGGISNQPQHF. The DNA for the CDR3 is TGTGCCAGTAGAGCAGGGGGGATAAGCAATCAGCCCCAGCATTTT.

The V gene is TRBV25-1, the J gene TRBJ2-7; TRBD2 might be the D (6 bases). The V gene's germline CDR1 is MGHDK and CDR2 SYGVNS. Between the trimmed V and J ends, which lost 7 bases and 0 bases, there was a span of 13 bases. The CDR3 sequence is 14 residues long. The DNA of the CDR3 is TGTGCCAGCACCCGATCCGGGGGCTCCTACGAGCAGTACTTC. This translates into CASTRSGGSYEQYF.

The J gene is TRBJ2-3, the V gene TRBV28; D gene unclear. Germline V lookup: CDR1 MDHEN, CDR2 SYDVKM. This CDR3 is built from 16 residues. V lost 3 bases and J 0 bases, leaving 13 bases between the germline ends. The CDR3 sequence: CASSLYRGKSTDTQYF. CDR3 nucleotide sequence: TGTGCCAGCAGTTTGTATCGCGGAAAGAGCACAGATACGCAGTATTTT.

Only one count was recorded for this clonotype. V is TRBV4-1 and J is TRBJ2-7, with D maybe TRBD1 (5 bases). The germline V gene encodes CDR1 MGHRA and CDR2 YSYEKL. The CDR3 sequence is 13 residues long. Trimming removed 4 bases at V and 0 bases at J, with 7 bases between. The DNA for the CDR3 is TGCGCCAGCAGCCGACAGAGCTCCTACGAGCAGTACTTC. It yields the protein CASSRQSSYEQYF.

The chain has TRBV19 and TRBJ1-1; tentative D call: TRBD1 (6 bases). CDR3 size: 15 residues. Germline V lookup: CDR1 LNHDA, CDR2 SQIVND (reference sequence). Trimming shortened V by 2 bases and J by 1 base, and 11 bases separated the two germline ends. The CDR3 region is CASSITGTGNTEAFF. CDR3 bases: TGTGCCAGTAGTATAACAGGGACCGGGAACACTGAAGCTTTCTTT.

The chain recombines TRBV2 with TRBJ2-7; D is perhaps TRBD1 (5 bases). The CDR3 length is 11 residues. Per germline, CDR1 SNHLY and CDR2 FYNNEI. V dropped 5 bases and J dropped 12 bases, with 14 bases sitting between them. The DNA for the CDR3 is TGTGCCAGCAGTCCCAGACAGCGTCTGTACTTC. This codes for CASSPRQRLYF.